The 29 T cell receptor beta chains given below trace back to one sample, sequenced in a study of T cells in Graves' hyperthyroidism and ophthalmopathy. RNA transcripts yielded amplified TCR beta CDR3 regions. RT-PCR in the first round (using the HTBI primer set) targeted the TCR CDR3. Via MiXCR, TCRdb re-called the multiplex PCR reads, giving one row per CDR3 protein. The table lists about 640,000 distinct CDR3 sequences, about a fifth of them singletons. Sequencing used blood. The receptors were gathered from a man under 40 with Graves' ophthalmopathy.

This clonotype was recorded a few times. CDR3: CASSNTQETQYF. DNA for the CDR3: TGTGCCAGCAGCAACACCCAAGAGACCCAGTACTTC. This chain links TRBV7-2 with TRBJ2-5, with D hard to call. Germline assignment: CDR1 SGHTA and CDR2 FQGNSA. This CDR3 comprises 12 residues. The ends were cut back, 5 bases at V and 1 base at J, with 5 bases in the middle.

A word on this clonotype: One end of the junction fails to match germline, which may point to a read error. DNA for the CDR3: TGTGCCATCAGTGAGTCGGGAGAGACTGAAACTTTCTTT. Translated: CAISESGETETFF. V is TRBV10-3 and J is TRBJ1-1; D call uncertain. Germline assignment: CDR1 ENHRY and CDR2 SYGVKD. The CDR3 consists of 13 residues.

V usage is TRBV5-6 and J usage is TRBJ1-2; 10 nucleotides align to TRBD1. The V gene's germline CDR1 is SGHDT and CDR2 YYEEEE. The CDR3 has 17 residues. V trimming: 4 bases; J trimming: 1 base; junction bases outside the gene matches: 10. The CDR3 sequence is CASSLGSGTGDNYGYTF. The CDR3 bases are TGTGCCAGCAGCCTTGGGTCCGGGACAGGGGATAACTATGGCTACACCTTC.

The V gene is TRBV27, the J gene TRBJ1-6; 8 positions agree with TRBD1. Trimming removed 5 bases from V and 14 bases from J; junction bases left unmatched: 8. The germline V gene has CDR1 MNHEY and CDR2 SMNVEV (reference sequence). This CDR3 comprises 13 residues. The CDR3 protein is CASSAGQGNTLHF. The CDR3 bases are TGTGCCAGCAGTGCCGGACAGGGAAATACCCTCCACTTT.

The chain links TRBV10-3 to TRBJ2-2, with D maybe TRBD2 (6 bases). This CDR3 has 13 residues. Trimming took 8 bases from V and 4 from J, leaving 11 bases between them. Per germline, CDR1 ENHRY and CDR2 SYGVKD. CDR3 coding DNA: TGTGCCATCGGAGGGCCGACCACCGGGGAGCTGTTTTTT. Encoded protein: CAIGGPTTGELFF.

This rearrangement joins TRBV9 to TRBJ2-7; either TRBD1 or TRBD2 may fit D (5 bases each). Trimming left V 3 bases short and J 1 base short, with 8 bases between. CDR1 SGDLS and CDR2 YYNGEE come from the germline V gene. There are 13 residues in the CDR3. CDR3 sequence reads: CASSAGPSYEQYF. Here the CDR3 DNA reads TGTGCCAGCAGCGCGGGACCGTCCTACGAGCAGTACTTC.

J is TRBJ1-2 and V is TRBV5-1; 7 nucleotides line up with TRBD1. Germline CDR1 SGHRS, CDR2 YFSETQ. The V segment lost 0 bases and the J segment 3 bases; nucleotides outside the gene matches: 5. The CDR3 consists of 15 residues. CDR3: CASSLERQGHYGYTF. CDR3 sequence (DNA): TGCGCCAGCAGCTTGGAGCGACAGGGCCACTATGGCTACACCTTC.

This clonotype occurred many times. The chain combines TRBV3-1 with TRBJ2-3, with 8 positions matching TRBD2. The J segment lost 0 bases and the V segment lost 5 bases, leaving 4 bases of the junction unmatched. This CDR3 has 15 residues. CDR1 and CDR2 (germline): LGHDT, YNNKEL (reference sequence). CDR3 protein: CASSSTSGSTDTQYF. The CDR3 DNA follows: TGTGCCAGCAGCTCTACTAGCGGAAGCACAGATACGCAGTATTTT.

This clonotype has a handful of counts. The chain joins TRBV5-1 to TRBJ1-2; D is unclear. V lost 2 bases and J lost 1, with 15 bases in between. Looked up from germline, CDR1 is SGHRS and CDR2 is YFSETQ. The CDR3 length is 16 residues. This CDR3 is CASSFVQAQNNYGYTF. The CDR3 DNA reads TGCGCCAGCAGCTTTGTTCAGGCACAGAATAACTATGGCTACACCTTC.

This clonotype was seen ten or more times. Mismatch with germline at one junction end may stem from a read error. CDR3: CSARDGKGIGEQFF. As DNA, the CDR3 is TGCAGTGCCAGAGACGGGAAGGGGATCGGAGAGCAGTTCTTC. J is TRBJ2-1 and V is TRBV20-1; D tentatively reads TRBD1 or TRBD2 (5 bases each). The germline V gene has CDR1 DFQATT and CDR2 SNEGSKA (reference sequence). This CDR3 comprises 14 residues.

This clonotype has ten or more counts. The CDR3, as DNA: TGTGCCAGCAGCCGTAACAGGGGCCATCAAGAGACCCAGTACTTC. The encoded protein is CASSRNRGHQETQYF. The chain couples TRBV7-8 to TRBJ2-5; 7 bases agree with TRBD1. The J segment lost 2 bases and the V segment lost 5 bases, leaving 8 bases of the junction unmatched. The germline V gene encodes CDR1 SGHVS and CDR2 FQNEAQ. The CDR3 consists of 15 residues.

This clonotype was counted many times. The rearrangement uses TRBV11-2 and TRBJ2-3; 8 nucleotides align to TRBD2. J gave up 2 bases and V 5 bases, and 15 bases lay outside the gene matches. This CDR3 is 18 amino acids long. Per germline, CDR1 SGHAT and CDR2 FQNNGV. CDR3 in amino acids: CASSRGGYAEIPTDTQYF. The CDR3 coding sequence is TGTGCCAGCAGCCGCGGGGGGTATGCGGAAATCCCCACAGATACGCAGTATTTT.

J is TRBJ2-6 and V is TRBV7-9, with TRBD1 identical over 8 bases. Germline assignment: CDR1 SEHNR and CDR2 FQNEAQ (reference sequence). With 5 bases clipped from V and 0 bases from J, the junction kept 6 bases outside the gene matches. CDR3 length: 17 residues. The CDR3 region is CASSPRQGSSGANVLTF. CDR3 coding DNA: TGTGCCAGCAGCCCGAGACAGGGGAGCTCTGGGGCCAACGTCCTGACTTTC.

This clonotype was seen just once. V gene TRBV3-1 combines with J gene TRBJ2-3; 12 bases agree with TRBD2. V lost 4 bases and J lost 0; bases outside the gene matches: 5. The CDR3 totals 17 residues. Germline V CDR1 and CDR2: LGHDT, YNNKEL (reference sequence). Here the CDR3 DNA reads TGTGCCAGCAGCCGGTGGACTAGCGGGGCTAGCACAGATACGCAGTATTTT. Protein product: CASSRWTSGASTDTQYF.

V is TRBV28 and J is TRBJ2-7; D is uncertain. The CDR3 runs 15 residues. CDR1 and CDR2 from the germline V gene are MDHEN and SYDVKM. V was cut by 3 bases and J by 6 bases, with 18 bases left in between. CDR3 in DNA: TGTGCCAGCAGTTTTTTTTTTTTTTTGGTTGGCGAGCAGTACTTC. Translated, it gives CASSFFFFLVGEQYF.

This clonotype was counted at least ten times. The rearrangement uses TRBV12-3 or TRBV12-4 and TRBJ2-3; D gene unclear. The CDR3 covers 15 residues. V dropped 2 bases and J dropped 1 base, with 10 bases sitting between them. The CDR3 DNA sequence: TGTGCCAGCAGTTTAAGCCGAATCCGCACAGATACGCAGTATTTT. The encoded protein is CASSLSRIRTDTQYF.

This clonotype was seen a handful of times. This may stem from a read error, because a much larger clone lies one nucleotide away. The V gene is TRBV9, the J gene TRBJ2-5; no definite D call. Germline V gene data show CDR1 as SGDLS and CDR2 as YYNGEE. The length of the CDR3 is 11 residues. Trimming left V 7 bases short and J 5 bases short, with 9 bases between. The CDR3 is CASGPPETQYF. CDR3 DNA sequence: TGTGCCAGCGGACCTCCGGAGACCCAGTACTTC.

The chain employs TRBV20-1 and TRBJ2-7; D might be TRBD1 (6 bases). V gave up 2 bases and J gave up 6 bases, with 8 bases separating them. The CDR3 loop spans 11 amino acids. In germline, CDR1 is DFQATT, CDR2 SNEGSKA (reference sequence). DNA of the CDR3: TGCAGTGCTAGATTAGGGGGCGAGCAGTACTTC. It translates to CSARLGGEQYF.

V and J are TRBV9 and TRBJ2-7, with D possibly TRBD2 on 6 matching bases. CDR3 length: 14 amino acids. The germline gives CDR1 SGDLS, CDR2 YYNGEE. V lost 0 bases to trimming and J lost 7 bases, with 14 bases between them. DNA for the CDR3: TGTGCCAGCAGCGTAGCTGGCGGGGTTTTGGAGCAGTACTTC. It translates to CASSVAGGVLEQYF.

The V and J genes are TRBV29-1 and TRBJ2-7; 7 bases map to TRBD1. CDR1 and CDR2 (germline): SQVTM, ANQGSEA. After removal of 4 bases from V and 0 bases from J, the junction contained 6 bases not matched to a gene. The CDR3 contains 14 residues. The CDR3 reads CSVGSGDSSYEQYF. Here the CDR3 DNA reads TGCAGCGTTGGGTCAGGGGACAGCTCCTACGAGCAGTACTTC.

This rearrangement joins TRBV6-1 to TRBJ1-3, with D possibly being TRBD1 (6 bases). Trimming removed 7 bases at V and 0 bases at J, with 16 bases between. The CDR3 totals 16 residues. Germline CDR1 reads MNHNS; CDR2 reads SASEGT. The CDR3 loop reads CASISSGQFSGNTIYF. CDR3 DNA sequence: TGTGCCAGCATCTCCTCGGGACAATTCTCTGGAAACACCATATATTTT.

Of note for this clonotype: The junction does not match germline at one end; this may be a read error. J is TRBJ2-5 and V is TRBV11-2; 13 bases are shared with TRBD2. CDR3 size: 16 residues. Per germline, CDR1 SGHAT and CDR2 FQNNGV. CDR3 region: CASSFSGLAGKEAQYF. Here the CDR3 DNA reads TGTGCCAGCAGCTTCTCGGGACTAGCGGGAAAAGAGGCCCAGTACTTC.

J is TRBJ1-5 and V is TRBV27, with 10 bases fitting TRBD1. The CDR3 consists of 14 residues. The germline CDR1 and CDR2 sequences are MNHEY and SMNVEV (reference sequence). V trimming: 7 bases; J trimming: 5 bases; junction bases outside the gene matches: 5. The CDR3 is CASKTGTGDQPQHF. In DNA form, the CDR3 reads TGTGCCAGCAAGACCGGGACAGGGGATCAGCCCCAGCATTTT.

This clonotype was observed a handful of times. The J gene is TRBJ2-1, the V gene TRBV7-2, with 10 bases fitting TRBD2. This CDR3 region has 16 residues. J was trimmed by 5 bases and V by 5 bases; bases with no gene match: 9. The germline V gene encodes CDR1 SGHTA and CDR2 FQGNSA. CDR3 coding DNA: TGTGCCAGCAGCCGGCGGTGGCTAGCGGGAGACAATGAGCAGTTCTTC. It yields the protein CASSRRWLAGDNEQFF.

This clonotype was counted at least ten times. This chain joins TRBV11-2 and TRBJ2-3, with 13 bases matching TRBD2. This CDR3 comprises 16 residues. V was pared by 4 bases and J by 3 bases, with 4 bases of the junction left unmatched. The germline V gene has CDR1 SGHAT and CDR2 FQNNGV. The CDR3 DNA reads as TGTGCCAGCAGCTCTATGACTAGCGGGAGGACAGATACGCAGTATTTT. Its protein is CASSSMTSGRTDTQYF.

The chain links TRBV20-1 to TRBJ2-3, with D unresolved. Germline CDR1 is DFQATT and CDR2 is SNEGSKA (reference sequence). V lost 5 bases and J 11 bases, leaving 23 bases between the germline ends. The CDR3 consists of 14 residues. CDR3 sequence (DNA): TGCAGTGCTCCGCCAGATTGGGCCTCTTTTGAGCAGTATTTT. This encodes CSAPPDWASFEQYF.

The chain joins TRBV20-1 to TRBJ1-1; a possible D gene is TRBD1 (5 bases). This CDR3 is built from 13 residues. The germline V gene encodes CDR1 DFQATT and CDR2 SNEGSKA (reference sequence). Between the trimmed V and J ends, which lost 1 base and 1 base, there was a span of 7 bases. CDR3 region: CSARAGTNTEAFF. CDR3 sequence (DNA): TGCAGTGCTAGAGCGGGGACGAACACTGAAGCTTTCTTT.

The sample holds a few counts of this clonotype. V and J are TRBV11-3 and TRBJ1-1, with D maybe TRBD1 (6 bases). V lost 7 bases and J 3 bases, leaving 27 bases between the germline ends. The CDR3 runs to 18 residues. Per germline, CDR1 SGHNT and CDR2 YENEEA. CDR3: CASKYTGPQNPMDTEAFF. The DNA for the CDR3 is TGTGCCAGCAAATACACAGGGCCCCAAAACCCAATGGACACTGAAGCTTTCTTT.

This clonotype has a handful of counts. The chain employs TRBV19 and TRBJ2-4; D may be TRBD2 (6 bases). Trimming took off 1 base at V and 6 bases at J, with 13 bases between the two ends. CDR3 length equals 15 residues. Germline CDR1 reads LNHDA; CDR2 reads SQIVND (reference sequence). CDR3 protein: CASSIGGVGGNIQYF. The CDR3 bases are TGTGCCAGTAGTATAGGCGGGGTTGGAGGAAACATTCAGTACTTC.